This T cell receptor beta chain was sequenced in a study of untreated major depressive disorder. TCRdb's table, derived via immunoSEQ multiplex PCR, lists solely in-frame clones and lacks some. The table records around 20,000 clones, roughly 91% of them present only once. Notes on this clone: Its antigen is not identified.

Study-wide findings and caveats: CD4+ T cells from depressed patients used TRBV05-01 (Vbeta 5.1) more often than controls.

This CDR3 region has 14 residues. V shed 5 bases, J shed 0 bases, and the junction held 2 bases outside the gene matches. The germline CDR1 and CDR2 sequences are LNHDA and SQIVND (reference sequence). About 94% CD4+ purity was typical by flow cytometry. The V call is TRBV19, the J call TRBJ2-7; 9 nucleotides align to TRBD1. Source material: CD4+ T cells from PBMCs. The source of this sequence is a man aged 25 to 40 in good health. CDR3 protein: CASSVDRGSYEQYF. The CDR3 coding sequence is TGTGCCAGTAGTGTGGACAGGGGCTCCTACGAGCAGTACTTC.